This entry lists 5 T cell receptor beta chains sequenced from one sample in a study of cytomegalovirus exposure and HLA in healthy donors. The PCR made use of 60 Vbeta and 13 Jbeta primers. The method was immunoSEQ multiplex PCR; TCRdb's version includes in-frame clones alone and lacks a portion of them. The sample has over 150,000 clones; 81% are singletons. Sequenced sample: PBMCs. Receptor source: a woman aged 30 to 39 in good health and CMV-seronegative.

The gene calls are TRBV7-2 and TRBJ2-1; 11 positions agree with TRBD2. V lost 5 bases and J lost 9; bases outside the gene matches: 6. The germline V gene encodes CDR1 SGHTA and CDR2 FQGNSA. The CDR3 loop spans 14 amino acids. This CDR3 reads CASSPYLAGGEQFF. The CDR3 DNA reads TGTGCCAGCAGCCCTTATCTAGCGGGGGGTGAGCAGTTCTTC.

In its sample, this clone was seen once. This sequence joins TRBV6-6 and TRBJ1-1; D unclear. CDR1 and CDR2 (germline): MNHNY, SVGAGI (reference sequence). The V and J ends lost 0 bases and 6 bases respectively, with 5 bases between them. The CDR3 length is 12 residues. CDR3 nucleotides: TGTGCCAGCAGTTACTCATCGGCTGAAGCTTTCTTT. Protein sequence: CASSYSSAEAFF.

This chain joins TRBV7-9 and TRBJ1-1; D call uncertain. This CDR3 is built from 15 residues. The germline V gene has CDR1 SEHNR and CDR2 FQNEAQ (reference sequence). Trimming removed 0 bases from V and 4 bases from J, with 12 bases in between. The DNA for the CDR3 is TGTGCCAGCAGCTTAGCGTCGGGGTCCCCCACTGAAGCTTTCTTT. Its protein is CASSLASGSPTEAFF.

This chain uses TRBV28 with TRBJ1-4, with 7 bases identical to TRBD1. V dropped 2 bases and J dropped 8; count of bases not matched to a gene: 5. This CDR3 is 14 amino acids long. The germline V gene has CDR1 MDHEN and CDR2 SYDVKM. The DNA for the CDR3 is TGTGCCAGCAGTTTAGACAGGGTGGGGGAAAAACTGTTTTTT. Residues: CASSLDRVGEKLFF.

This sequence joins TRBV5-1 and TRBJ2-5, with D maybe TRBD2 (6 bases). From germline, CDR1 is SGHRS and CDR2 YFSETQ. Between the trimmed V and J ends, which lost 4 bases and 2 bases, there was a span of 15 bases. The CDR3 is made up of 15 amino acids. Here the CDR3 DNA reads TGCGCCAGCAGCCTATCCGGGACTCAGCAAGAGACCCAGTACTTC. Residues: CASSLSGTQQETQYF.